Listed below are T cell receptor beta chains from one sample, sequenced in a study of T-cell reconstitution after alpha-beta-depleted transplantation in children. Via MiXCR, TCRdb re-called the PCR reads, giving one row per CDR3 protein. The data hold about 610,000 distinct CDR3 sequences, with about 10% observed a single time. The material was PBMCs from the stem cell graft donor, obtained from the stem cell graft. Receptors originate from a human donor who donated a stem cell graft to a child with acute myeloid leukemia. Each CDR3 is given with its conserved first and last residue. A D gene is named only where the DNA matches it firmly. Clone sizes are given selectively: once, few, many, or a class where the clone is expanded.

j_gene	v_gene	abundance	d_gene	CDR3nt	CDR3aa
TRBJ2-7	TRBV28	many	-	TGTGCCAGCAGTTTTGTAGACAGGTCCTACGAGCAGTACTTC	CASSFVDRSYEQYF
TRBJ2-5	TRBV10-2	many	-	TGCGCCAGCGCCTGGGGGTACCAAGAGACCCAGTACTTC	CASAWGYQETQYF
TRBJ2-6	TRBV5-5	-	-	TGTGCCAGCAGCCGCCAGGGTGTGAACGTCCTGACTTTC	CASSRQGVNVLTF
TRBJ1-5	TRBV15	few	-	TGTGCCACCAGCAGGGCAGGAGGAAATCAGCCCCAGCATTTT	CATSRAGGNQPQHF
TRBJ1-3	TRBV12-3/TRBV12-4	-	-	TGTGCCAGCAGTTTTACCCGGGGAGGTTTCTCTGGAAACACCATATATTTT	CASSFTRGGFSGNTIYF
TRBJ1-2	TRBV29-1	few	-	TGCAGCGTTGACTGGGGGATCGGTGGCTACACCTTC	CSVDWGIGGYTF
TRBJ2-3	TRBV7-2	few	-	TGTGCCAGCAGCTTGGACTTCGGGGATACGCAGTATTTT	CASSLDFGDTQYF
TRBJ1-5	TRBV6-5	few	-	TGTGCCAGCAGTTACAACATAAATCAGCCCCAGCATTTT	CASSYNINQPQHF
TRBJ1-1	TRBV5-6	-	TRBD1	TGTGCCAGCAGCTTATCGACAGGGACCATGAACACTGAAGCTTTCTTT	CASSLSTGTMNTEAFF
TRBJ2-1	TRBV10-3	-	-	TGTGCCATCAGTGAACGGGGAGGCAATGAGCAGTTCTTC	CAISERGGNEQFF
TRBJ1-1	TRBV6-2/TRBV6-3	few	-	TGTGCCAGCGCAAAAGCGGGCAGGACACGCAACACTGAAGCTTTCTTT	CASAKAGRTRNTEAFF
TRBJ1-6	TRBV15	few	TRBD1	TGTGCCACCAGCATACAGGGGGAAAATTCACCCCTCCACTTT	CATSIQGENSPLHF
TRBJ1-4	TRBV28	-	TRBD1	TGTGCCAGCCGCCGGACAGGGAGGGGACCTAATGAAAAACTGTTTTTT	CASRRTGRGPNEKLFF
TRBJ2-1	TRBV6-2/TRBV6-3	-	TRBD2	TGTGCCAGCGCTATACTAGCGGGGCGGGAGGGTGAGCAGTTCTTC	CASAILAGREGEQFF
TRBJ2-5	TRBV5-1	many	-	TGCGCCAGCAGGCTAAACTTCCAGCAAGAGACCCAGTACTTC	CASRLNFQQETQYF
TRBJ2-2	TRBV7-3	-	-	TGTGCCAGCAGCCCCCTCGGGATTAATACCGGGGAGCTGTTTTTT	CASSPLGINTGELFF
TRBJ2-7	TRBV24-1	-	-	TGTGCCACCAGTGACCCCGACAGGTACGAGCAGTACTTC	CATSDPDRYEQYF
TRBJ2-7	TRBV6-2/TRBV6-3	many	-	TGTGCCAGCAGTTACCTCAGGGCTGGCAACGAGCAGTACTTC	CASSYLRAGNEQYF
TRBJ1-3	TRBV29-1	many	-	TGCAGCGTTCTAGGGGGTCCCGATGGAAACACCATATATTTT	CSVLGGPDGNTIYF
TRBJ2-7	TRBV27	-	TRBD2	TGTGCCAGCAGGAAACGGACTAGCGAGACCTACGAGCAGTACTTC	CASRKRTSETYEQYF
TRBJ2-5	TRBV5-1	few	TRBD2	TGCGCCAGCAGCTTGGGACTAGCGGGAGATAGAGAGACCCAGTACTTC	CASSLGLAGDRETQYF
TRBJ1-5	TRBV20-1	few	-	TGCAGTGCTCCCGGGGGGACGGGAGGGGGATTCAATCAGCCCCAGCATTTT	CSAPGGTGGGFNQPQHF
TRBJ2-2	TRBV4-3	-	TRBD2	TGCGCCAGCAGCCATACTAGCGGGATTAACACCGGGGAGCTGTTTTTT	CASSHTSGINTGELFF
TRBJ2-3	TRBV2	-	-	TGTGCCAGCAGCATGCCATCGGAGAATACGCAGTATTTT	CASSMPSENTQYF
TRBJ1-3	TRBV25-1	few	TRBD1	TGTGCCAGCAGTGACCCCAGACCGGGACAGGGTAGAAACACCATATATTTT	CASSDPRPGQGRNTIYF
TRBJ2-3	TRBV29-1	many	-	TGCAGCGTCGCCCAATACGAGGGTACGCAGTATTTT	CSVAQYEGTQYF
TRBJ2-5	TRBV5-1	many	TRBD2	TGCGCCAGCAGCTTGGCCCTAGCTAGCGGGAGAGTGGAGACCCAGTACTTC	CASSLALASGRVETQYF
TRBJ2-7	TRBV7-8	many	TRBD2	TGTGCCAGCAGCTTAGAAGCGGGAGGTTACGAGCAGTACTTC	CASSLEAGGYEQYF
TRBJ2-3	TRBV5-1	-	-	TGCGCCAGCAGCCCCAACGGTCGCACAGATACGCAGTATTTT	CASSPNGRTDTQYF
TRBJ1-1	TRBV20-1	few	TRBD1	TGCAGTGCTAGGACAGGGGGCGCCGGGAACACTGAAGCTTTCTTT	CSARTGGAGNTEAFF
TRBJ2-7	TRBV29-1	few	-	TGCAGCGTTTCCGACAGGTACCACGAGCAGTACTTC	CSVSDRYHEQYF
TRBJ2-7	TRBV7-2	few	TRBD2	TGTGCCAGCAGCACCTCGACTAGCGGGAGACCCTACGAGCAGTACTTC	CASSTSTSGRPYEQYF
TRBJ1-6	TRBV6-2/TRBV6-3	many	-	TGTGCCAGCAGTTACCGGGACGGTTATAATTCACCCCTCCACTTT	CASSYRDGYNSPLHF
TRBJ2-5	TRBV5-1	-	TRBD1	TGCGCCAGCAGCTCACAGGGGGTTGGCCACAAAGAGACCCAGTACTTC	CASSSQGVGHKETQYF
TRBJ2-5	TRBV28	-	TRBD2	TGTGCCAGCACTCAACCTAGCGGGCTCCAAGAGACCCAGTACTTC	CASTQPSGLQETQYF
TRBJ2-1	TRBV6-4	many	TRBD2	TGTGCCAGCAGTGAGGAGGGACTAGCGGGAGAGCAGTTCTTC	CASSEEGLAGEQFF
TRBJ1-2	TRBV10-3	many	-	TGTGCCATCAGTGAGTCGTCCGACGGCTACACCTTC	CAISESSDGYTF
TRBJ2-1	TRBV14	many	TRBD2	TGTGCCAGCAGCCCTCAATGGAGCGGGAGGGCCAATGAGCAGTTCTTC	CASSPQWSGRANEQFF
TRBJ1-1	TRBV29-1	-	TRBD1	TGCAGCGTGGCGGGAGGGGGCTCAACTGAAGCTTTCTTT	CSVAGGGSTEAFF
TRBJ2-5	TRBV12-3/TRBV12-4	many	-	TGTGCCAGCAGTTTATCTGTCGTAGGAGAGACCCAGTACTTC	CASSLSVVGETQYF
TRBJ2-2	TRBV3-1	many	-	TGTGCCAGCAGCGCCCGCGGCACCGGGGAGCTGTTTTTT	CASSARGTGELFF
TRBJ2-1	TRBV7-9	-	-	TGTGCCAGCCATATCGGGAACAGCTCCTACAATGAGCAGTTCTTC	CASHIGNSSYNEQFF
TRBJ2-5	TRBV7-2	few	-	TGTGCCAGCAGCATCCAGGGGGAGACCCAGTACTTC	CASSIQGETQYF
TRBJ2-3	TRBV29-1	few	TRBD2	TGCAGCGGAAGCGGGAGGGCCCTCGATACGCAGTATTTT	CSGSGRALDTQYF
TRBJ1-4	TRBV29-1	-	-	TGCAGCGTTGAGAGGCTTCTTGGGGAAAAACTGTTTTTT	CSVERLLGEKLFF
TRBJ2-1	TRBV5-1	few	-	TGCGCCAGCAGTCCGTCCCCCAGCGGAGGGGGCAATGAGCAGTTCTTC	CASSPSPSGGGNEQFF
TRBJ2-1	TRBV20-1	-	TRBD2	TGCAGTGCTTCGACTAGCGGGCCGAGCTCCTACAATGAGCAGTTCTTC	CSASTSGPSSYNEQFF
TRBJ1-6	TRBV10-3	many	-	TGTGCCTCCGGGACGGTTAATTCACCCCTCCACTTT	CASGTVNSPLHF
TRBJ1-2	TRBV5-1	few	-	TGCGCCAGCAGCTTGTTAAAGAGGGGAACGAATAACTATGGCTACACCTTC	CASSLLKRGTNNYGYTF
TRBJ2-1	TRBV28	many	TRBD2	TGTGCCAGCAGTCTGCCGTGGGAGGGTGAGCAGTTCTTC	CASSLPWEGEQFF
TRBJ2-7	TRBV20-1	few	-	TGCAGTGCTAGGCCATCTCTCGGGACCCATAACTACGAGCAGTACTTC	CSARPSLGTHNYEQYF
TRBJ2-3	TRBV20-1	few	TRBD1	TGCAGTGCTCACACTAGACAGGGGGCGTACACAGATACGCAGTATTTT	CSAHTRQGAYTDTQYF
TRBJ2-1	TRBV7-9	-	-	TGTGCCAGCAGCTTAACCCAGCATGAGCAGTTCTTC	CASSLTQHEQFF
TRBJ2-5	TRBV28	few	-	TGTGCCAGCGGAGACCGAGAGACCCAGTACTTC	CASGDRETQYF
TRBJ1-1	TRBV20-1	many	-	TGCAGTGGGCTACAGGGAGACCCTGAAGCTTTCTTT	CSGLQGDPEAFF
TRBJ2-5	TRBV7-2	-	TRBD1	TGTGCCAGCAGCGTTACAGGGGTCCAAGAGACCCAGTACTTC	CASSVTGVQETQYF
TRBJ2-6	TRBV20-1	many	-	TGCAGTGCTAGAGAAGGAGGCGGCTCTGGGGCCAACGTCCTGACTTTC	CSAREGGGSGANVLTF
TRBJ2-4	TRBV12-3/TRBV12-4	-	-	TGTGCCAGCAGTCCGGGTATAAGGCTAGCCAAAAACATTCAGTACTTC	CASSPGIRLAKNIQYF
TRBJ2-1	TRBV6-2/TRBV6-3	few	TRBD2	TGTGCCAGCAGACGCACCCTCCTTAGCGGGAGAAACTACAATGAGCAGTTCTTC	CASRRTLLSGRNYNEQFF